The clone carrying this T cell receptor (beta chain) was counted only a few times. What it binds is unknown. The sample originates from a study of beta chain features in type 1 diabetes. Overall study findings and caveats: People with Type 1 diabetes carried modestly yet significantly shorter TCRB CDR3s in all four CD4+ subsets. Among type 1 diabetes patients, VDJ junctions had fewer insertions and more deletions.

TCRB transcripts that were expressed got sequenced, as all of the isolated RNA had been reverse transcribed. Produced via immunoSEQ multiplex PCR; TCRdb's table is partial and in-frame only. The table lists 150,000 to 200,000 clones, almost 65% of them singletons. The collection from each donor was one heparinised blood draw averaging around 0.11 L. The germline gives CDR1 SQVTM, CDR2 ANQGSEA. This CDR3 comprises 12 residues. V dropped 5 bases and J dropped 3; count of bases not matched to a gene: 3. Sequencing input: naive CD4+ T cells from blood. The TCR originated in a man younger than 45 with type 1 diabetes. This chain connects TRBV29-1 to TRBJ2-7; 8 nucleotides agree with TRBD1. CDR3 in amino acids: CSVWTGSYEQYF. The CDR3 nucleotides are TGCAGCGTTTGGACAGGGAGCTACGAGCAGTACTTC.